These 4 T cell receptor beta chains originate from one sample sequenced in a study of patients and donors after allogeneic stem cell transplantation. MiXCR, applied by TCRdb to the RT-PCR reads, yields one record per CDR3 protein. The sample records about 160,000 distinct CDR3 sequences, roughly 31% being singletons. What was sequenced was blood, either unsorted or a sorted T cell fraction (not recorded which). The origin of the receptors is a human donor who was either an allogeneic HSCT recipient or a stem cell or donor lymphocyte infusion donor (not recorded which). It is not recorded whose cells these are; they may come from a transplant donor.

This clonotype was seen only a few times. The chain links TRBV20-1 to TRBJ2-7, with 11 bases lining up with TRBD1. The junction had 7 bases not matched to a gene; V was cut back by 0 bases and J by 6 bases. CDR3 length: 15 amino acids. Looked up from germline, CDR1 is DFQATT and CDR2 is SNEGSKA (reference sequence). Here the CDR3 DNA reads TGCAGTGCTAGAGATCCCGGACAGGGGGCGTTCGAGCAGTACTTC. This translates into CSARDPGQGAFEQYF.

This clonotype was observed a few times. The rearrangement joins TRBV30 to TRBJ1-2; D is ambiguous. The CDR3 sequence is 10 residues long. Germline lookup yields CDR1 GTSNPN and CDR2 SVGIG (reference sequence). The V gene lost 2 bases and the J gene lost 10 bases, with 8 bases spanning the gap. CDR3 DNA: TGTGCCTGGAGTTCACAAACCTACACCTTC. Residues: CAWSSQTYTF.

V usage is TRBV7-2 and J usage is TRBJ2-3; 8 positions agree with TRBD2. The CDR3 sequence is 15 residues long. V gave up 6 bases and J gave up 6 bases; unmatched junction bases: 11. CDR1 and CDR2 (germline): SGHTA, FQGNSA. DNA for the CDR3: TGTGCCAGCAGAGCCCCGGGACTAGTGGGGGATACGCAGTATTTT. It is translated as CASRAPGLVGDTQYF.

This clonotype has more than one count but fewer than ten. This chain connects TRBV9 to TRBJ1-1; a possible D gene is TRBD1 (6 bases). Germline V CDR1 and CDR2: SGDLS, YYNGEE. This CDR3 comprises 16 residues. V was clipped by 0 bases and J by 3 bases, with 15 bases between them. This chain's CDR3 is CASSVDRDSGDTEAFF. The CDR3 coding sequence is TGTGCCAGCAGCGTAGACAGGGATTCTGGGGACACTGAAGCTTTCTTT.